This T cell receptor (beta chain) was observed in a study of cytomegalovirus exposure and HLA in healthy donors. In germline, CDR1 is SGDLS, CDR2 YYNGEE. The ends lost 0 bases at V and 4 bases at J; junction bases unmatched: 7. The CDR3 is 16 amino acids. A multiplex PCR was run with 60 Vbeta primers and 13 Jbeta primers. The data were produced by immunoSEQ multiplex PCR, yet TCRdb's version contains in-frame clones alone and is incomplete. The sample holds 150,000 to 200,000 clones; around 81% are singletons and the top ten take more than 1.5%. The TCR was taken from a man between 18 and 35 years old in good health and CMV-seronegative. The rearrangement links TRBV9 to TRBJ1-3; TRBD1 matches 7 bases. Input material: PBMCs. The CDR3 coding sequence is TGTGCCAGCAGCGTAGAAGTTGGGACAGACGGAAACACCATATATTTT. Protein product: CASSVEVGTDGNTIYF. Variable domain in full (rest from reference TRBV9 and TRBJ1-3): DSGVTQTPKHLITATGQRVTLRCSPRSGDLSVYWYQQSLDQGLQFLIQYYNGEERAKGNILERFSAQQFPDLHSELNLSSLELGDSALYFCASSVEVGTDGNTIYFGEGSWLTVV.